The 25 T cell receptor beta chains below all came from one sample that was sequenced in a study of pediatric ulcerative colitis. The rectum was sampled with one to two pinch biopsies at colonoscopy. Using immunoSEQ multiplex PCR, the repertoire was profiled, and TCRdb retains in-frame clones only, with some absent. The profile shows some 37,000 clones, 73% of them singletons. The source material was gut tissue. The receptors stem from a boy aged 10-17 years with moderate ulcerative colitis.

V and J are TRBV7-2 and TRBJ2-5; D unresolved. The V end lost 4 bases, the J end lost 2 bases, and 5 bases lay between the germline ends. The CDR3 runs 12 residues. Germline-derived CDR1 and CDR2 are SGHTA and FQGNSA. The DNA of the CDR3 is TGTGCCAGCAGCTGGGGACAAGAGACCCAGTACTTC. Amino acids: CASSWGQETQYF.

The chain is built from TRBV11-2 and TRBJ1-3; 7 bases are a match to TRBD1. CDR1 SGHAT and CDR2 FQNNGV come from the germline V gene. The ends lost 4 bases at V and 1 base at J; junction bases unmatched: 13. This CDR3 spans 18 amino acids. The CDR3 nucleotides read TGTGCCAGCAGCTCGGGACCCCGACAGGGACGGTCTGGAAACACCATATATTTT. Its protein is CASSSGPRQGRSGNTIYF.

In this sample, this clone is medium-sized (0.01 to 0.1%). The chain is built from TRBV21-1 and TRBJ1-5. TRBV21-1 is termed a pseudogene. The CDR3 is made up of 16 amino acids. CDR3 coding DNA: TGTGCCAGCAGCAAAGAGGGCAGTCATAGCAATCAGCCCCAGCATTTT. Translating gives CASSKEGSHSNQPQHF.

This chain connects TRBV11-1 to TRBJ1-1; 7 bases fit TRBD1. In germline, CDR1 is SGHAT, CDR2 FQDESV (reference sequence). V lost 5 bases and J lost 5; bases outside the gene matches: 11. The CDR3 has 15 residues. The CDR3 coding sequence is TGTGCCAGCAGCACTCGACAGGGAAGTAGAACTGAAGCTTTCTTT. Its protein is CASSTRQGSRTEAFF.

The chain is built from TRBV28 and TRBJ2-7; TRBD1 is a possible D gene (5 bases). This CDR3 spans 14 amino acids. Trimming cost V 2 bases and J 0 bases, with 8 bases left between them. In germline, CDR1 is MDHEN, CDR2 SYDVKM. CDR3 nucleotide sequence: TGTGCCAGCAGTTTACAGGGCCTCTCCTACGAGCAGTACTTC. Amino acid sequence: CASSLQGLSYEQYF.

This clone was detected only a few times. This sequence joins TRBV9 and TRBJ2-7, with unresolved D. The germline V and J ends were trimmed by 4 bases and 1 base, with 27 bases remaining between them. Germline V gene data show CDR1 as SGDLS and CDR2 as YYNGEE. CDR3 length: 19 amino acids. The CDR3 protein is CASSQKSVGAIPPSYEQYF. The CDR3 bases are TGTGCCAGCAGCCAGAAAAGCGTAGGTGCGATTCCCCCTTCCTACGAGCAGTACTTC. The full variable domain, its missing parts supplied by reference TRBV9 and TRBJ2-7, is DSGVTQTPKHLITATGQRVTLRCSPRSGDLSVYWYQQSLDQGLQFLIQYYNGEERAKGNILERFSAQQFPDLHSELNLSSLELGDSALYFCASSQKSVGAIPPSYEQYFGPGTRLTVT.

The gene calls are TRBV10-3 and TRBJ1-5; D perhaps matches TRBD1 (6 bases). This CDR3 has 14 amino acids. CDR1 and CDR2 from the germline V gene are ENHRY and SYGVKD. The V and J ends lost 6 bases and 1 base respectively, with 10 bases between them. The CDR3 nucleotides read TGTGCCATCAGGGACAGTCAAAGCAATCAGCCCCAGCATTTT. Its protein is CAIRDSQSNQPQHF.

The rearrangement uses TRBV5-6 and TRBJ1-2; unclear D gene. This CDR3 spans 12 amino acids. V was clipped by 2 bases and J by 5 bases, with 7 bases between them. Germline V CDR1 and CDR2: SGHDT, YYEEEE. The CDR3 nucleotides read TGTGCCAGCAGCTTTGGGTCATATGGCTACACCTTC. Translation gives CASSFGSYGYTF.

This clone was recorded a few times. The V call is TRBV6-5, the J call TRBJ1-1; D not resolved. The CDR3 runs 13 residues. Trimming cost V 6 bases and J 1 base, with 9 bases left between them. In germline, CDR1 is MNHEY, CDR2 SVGAGI. This CDR3 is CASSPAGNTEAFF. CDR3 DNA: TGTGCCAGCAGCCCGGCGGGGAACACTGAAGCTTTCTTT.

In regard to this clone: At one end, the junction sequence differs from germline, possibly due to a read error. The chain carries TRBV12-5 and TRBJ1-3; D is ambiguous. The CDR3 is 10 residues long. Germline assignment: CDR1 LGHNT and CDR2 FRNRAP. This CDR3 reads CASGLGRVQF. The CDR3 coding sequence is TGTGCTAGTGGCCTTGGACGTGTACAATTT.

The V call is TRBV6-4, the J call TRBJ2-1; a weak D match, TRBD1 (5 bases). The CDR3 extends over 16 amino acids. Germline assignment: CDR1 MRHNA and CDR2 SNTAGT. Trimming took off 6 bases at V and 0 bases at J, with 15 bases between the two ends. The DNA of the CDR3 is TGTGCCAGCAGCGAACAGGTGGGATCCTCCTACAATGAGCAGTTCTTC. This encodes CASSEQVGSSYNEQFF.

The gene calls are TRBV19 and TRBJ1-1; D remains unclear. The CDR3 is 16 residues long. CDR1 LNHDA and CDR2 SQIVND come from the germline V gene (reference sequence). The V end was cut by 3 bases, the J end by 2 bases, with 16 bases between. CDR3 amino acids: CASSMEAGWGNTEAFF. DNA of the CDR3: TGTGCCAGTAGTATGGAGGCAGGATGGGGAAACACTGAAGCTTTCTTT.

This chain connects TRBV2 to TRBJ2-7; TRBD1 might be the D (5 bases). The CDR3 contains 13 residues. The germline V and J ends were trimmed by 6 bases and 0 bases, with 9 bases remaining between them. Germline V CDR1 and CDR2: SNHLY, FYNNEI. The CDR3 DNA reads as TGTGCCAGCAGGACAGACCCCTCCTACGAGCAGTACTTC. This gives the protein CASRTDPSYEQYF.

The rearrangement joins TRBV4-2 to TRBJ2-2, with TRBD2 matching 8 bases. The germline V gene has CDR1 LGHNA and CDR2 YNFKEQ. The CDR3 has 18 amino acids. J lost 5 bases, V lost 0 bases, and 11 bases had no gene match. DNA for the CDR3: TGTGCCAGCAGCCAAGAAAGGTCCGGGAGGGGCCGGACCGGGGAGCTGTTTTTT. This sequence encodes CASSQERSGRGRTGELFF.

The chain joins TRBV6-6 to TRBJ1-1; a possible D gene is TRBD1 (5 bases). Looked up from germline, CDR1 is MNHNY and CDR2 is SVGAGI (reference sequence). This CDR3 spans 14 amino acids. With 8 bases removed from V and 0 bases from J, the gap between germline ends came to 13 bases. CDR3 sequence: CASSKTDMNTEAFF. The CDR3 DNA follows: TGTGCCAGCTCCAAGACGGACATGAACACTGAAGCTTTCTTT.

This clone was detected once. The chain combines TRBV4-2 with TRBJ2-1; D is possibly TRBD2 (6 bases). The V gene lost 2 bases and the J gene lost 0 bases, with 17 bases spanning the gap. The CDR3 is 18 amino acids. Germline CDR1 LGHNA, CDR2 YNFKEQ. CDR3 nucleotides: TGTGCCAGCAGCCAAAAAGGGGTAGCGGAAAGCTCCTACAATGAGCAGTTCTTC. Translated, it gives CASSQKGVAESSYNEQFF.

The chain carries TRBV27 and TRBJ1-4, with 7 bases matching TRBD1. Trimming cost V 7 bases and J 1 base; bases outside gene matches: 18. The CDR3 consists of 19 residues. Germline-derived CDR1 and CDR2 are MNHEY and SMNVEV (reference sequence). The CDR3 sequence is CASTSFRGASPQTNEKLFF. In DNA, the CDR3 is TGTGCCAGCACCTCATTCAGGGGGGCCTCCCCCCAAACTAATGAAAAACTGTTTTTT.

The chain recombines TRBV18 with TRBJ1-5; TRBD1 aligns across 8 bases. The V and J ends lost 4 bases and 0 bases, in that order; junction bases with no gene match: 5. This CDR3 has 16 amino acids. The V gene's germline CDR1 is KGHSH and CDR2 LQKENI. CDR3 loop: CASSRQGSYSNQPQHF. The CDR3 nucleotides read TGTGCCAGCTCACGACAGGGGTCCTATAGCAATCAGCCCCAGCATTTT.

The genes are TRBV30 and TRBJ2-1; D uncertain. The CDR3 totals 14 residues. Per the germline V gene, CDR1 is GTSNPN and CDR2 is SVGIG (reference sequence). V was cut by 2 bases and J by 0 bases, with 8 bases left in between. CDR3 DNA sequence: TGTGCCTGGAGTCGTACCGACTCCTACAATGAGCAGTTCTTC. Residues: CAWSRTDSYNEQFF.

This clone has more than one count but fewer than ten. The chain combines TRBV5-1 with TRBJ1-6, with 8 bases identical to TRBD1. Trimming cost V 4 bases and J 7 bases; bases outside gene matches: 4. The germline gives CDR1 SGHRS, CDR2 YFSETQ. The length of the CDR3 is 14 residues. CDR3 region: CASSQDRANSPLHF. The CDR3, as DNA: TGCGCCAGCAGCCAGGACAGGGCGAATTCACCCCTCCACTTT.

The rearrangement joins TRBV7-6 to TRBJ2-5, with D perhaps being TRBD1 or TRBD2 (6 bases each). Germline V CDR1 and CDR2: SGHVS, FNYEAQ. With 5 bases removed from V and 4 bases from J, the gap between germline ends came to 14 bases. This CDR3 is 14 amino acids long. The CDR3 is CASSINGGRETQYF. For the CDR3, the DNA is TGTGCCAGCAGCATCAATGGGGGGCGAGAGACCCAGTACTTC. The variable domain in full, completed from reference TRBV7-6 and TRBJ2-5, reads GAGVSQSPRYKVTKRGQDVALRCDPISGHVSLYWYRQALGQGPEFLTYFNYEAQQDKSGLPNDRFSAERPEGSISTLTIQRTEQRDSAMYRCASSINGGRETQYFGPGTRLLVL.

CDR3 amino acids: CASRNPGNTEAFF. For the CDR3, the DNA is TGTGCCAGCAGAAACCCCGGAAACACTGAAGCTTTCTTT. The chain has TRBV6-5 and TRBJ1-1; no reliable D call. Germline V CDR1 and CDR2: MNHEY, SVGAGI. Trimming took off 6 bases at V and 2 bases at J, with 10 bases between the two ends. The CDR3 spans 13 residues.

V gene TRBV19 combines with J gene TRBJ2-5, with D maybe TRBD2 (5 bases). The CDR3 length is 13 residues. Trimming took 5 bases from V and 4 from J, leaving 11 bases between them. Germline values: CDR1 LNHDA, CDR2 SQIVND (reference sequence). Written as DNA, the CDR3 is TGTGCCAGTAGTCTGGGGAGAGGAGAGACCCAGTACTTC. This codes for CASSLGRGETQYF.

This chain joins TRBV4-2 and TRBJ2-7; 10 nucleotides line up with TRBD1. Germline values: CDR1 LGHNA, CDR2 YNFKEQ. This CDR3 contains 19 residues. V dropped 1 base and J dropped 0; count of bases not matched to a gene: 12. Written as DNA, the CDR3 is TGTGCCAGCAGCCAAGGACAAAGGACCGGGACAGGGGACTCCTACGAGCAGTACTTC. Encoded protein: CASSQGQRTGTGDSYEQYF.

This chain connects TRBV18 to TRBJ2-7; 9 bases map to TRBD2. The germline V gene has CDR1 KGHSH and CDR2 LQKENI. There are 17 residues in the CDR3. Trimming cost V 0 bases and J 0 bases; bases outside gene matches: 6. The CDR3 DNA sequence: TGTGCCAGCTCACCACCGGAGGGAGCGGGGGGCTCCTACGAGCAGTACTTC. It specifies CASSPPEGAGGSYEQYF.